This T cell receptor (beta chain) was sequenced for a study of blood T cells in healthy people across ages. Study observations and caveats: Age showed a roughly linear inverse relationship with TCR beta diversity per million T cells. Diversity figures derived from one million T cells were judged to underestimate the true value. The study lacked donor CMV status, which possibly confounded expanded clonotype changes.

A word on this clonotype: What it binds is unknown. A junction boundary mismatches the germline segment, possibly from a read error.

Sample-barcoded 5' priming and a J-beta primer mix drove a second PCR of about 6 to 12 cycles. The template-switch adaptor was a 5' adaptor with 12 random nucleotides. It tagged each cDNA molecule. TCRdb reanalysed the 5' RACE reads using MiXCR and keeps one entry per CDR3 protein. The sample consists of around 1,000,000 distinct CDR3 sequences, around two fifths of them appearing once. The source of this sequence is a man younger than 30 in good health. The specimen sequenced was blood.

Here the CDR3 DNA reads TGTGCCAACAGCCATAGAAACACAGATACGCAGTATTTT. This codes for CANSHRNTDTQYF. The chain recombines TRBV14 with TRBJ2-3; no reliable D call. The length of the CDR3 is 13 residues. Germline V gene lookup returns CDR1 SGHDN and CDR2 FVKESK.